These 31 T cell receptor beta chains originate from one sample sequenced in a study of blood T cell repertoires in COVID-19. The data were produced by immunoSEQ multiplex PCR, yet TCRdb's version contains in-frame clones alone and is incomplete. The sample has roughly 300,000 clones, approximately 88% seen once. Sequencing used peripheral blood. These receptors were collected from a man between 18 and 29 years old with active or convalescent COVID-19.

The chain recombines TRBV27 with TRBJ1-5; 8 bases align to TRBD1. CDR3 length: 14 amino acids. Looked up from germline, CDR1 is MNHEY and CDR2 is SMNVEV (reference sequence). V lost 6 bases, J lost 6 bases, and 7 bases stayed unmatched. CDR3 nucleotide sequence: TGTGCCAGCAGGACAGGACAGGGAGGTCAGCCCCAGCATTTT. Its protein is CASRTGQGGQPQHF.

This clone was observed a single time. The rearrangement uses TRBV6-5 and TRBJ2-7, with 7 bases fitting TRBD1. The CDR3 is 15 residues long. Per the germline V gene, CDR1 is MNHEY and CDR2 is SVGAGI. The ends lost 4 bases at V and 4 bases at J; junction bases unmatched: 10. CDR3 sequence (DNA): TGTGCCAGCAGTTCAGCCGGGACAGCATCGTACGAGCAGTACTTC. It specifies CASSSAGTASYEQYF.

This sequence joins TRBV9 and TRBJ2-2; the match to TRBD1 covers 7 bases. The V segment lost 4 bases and the J segment 1 base; nucleotides outside the gene matches: 7. The germline V gene encodes CDR1 SGDLS and CDR2 YYNGEE. The CDR3 is 16 residues long. The CDR3 nucleotides are TGTGCCAGCAGCCCCCCGACAGGGAGGAACACCGGGGAGCTGTTTTTT. Translating gives CASSPPTGRNTGELFF.

V usage is TRBV2 and J usage is TRBJ2-5, with D unresolved. Germline V gene lookup returns CDR1 SNHLY and CDR2 FYNNEI. CDR3 length: 13 amino acids. With 2 bases removed from V and 0 bases from J, the gap between germline ends came to 4 bases. The CDR3 here is CASSENNQETQYF. The CDR3 region has the DNA TGTGCCAGCAGTGAAAACAACCAAGAGACCCAGTACTTC.

This chain uses TRBV28 with TRBJ2-7, with D perhaps matching TRBD2 (7 bases). Germline assignment: CDR1 MDHEN and CDR2 SYDVKM. This CDR3 has 13 residues. The V end lost 10 bases, the J end lost 2 bases, and 15 bases lay between the germline ends. The CDR3 nucleotides are TGTGCCATAGGGGGGGGGACGACCTACGAGCAGTACTTC. This encodes CAIGGGTTYEQYF.

The table lists this clone with a count of one. This chain uses TRBV19 with TRBJ1-2; D not resolved. The CDR3 contains 14 residues. The V and J ends lost 3 bases and 4 bases respectively, with 12 bases between them. CDR1 is LNHDA and CDR2 is SQIVND in the germline V gene (reference sequence). CDR3: CASSIDRSTYGYTF. As DNA, the CDR3 is TGTGCCAGTAGTATTGATCGTAGCACCTATGGCTACACCTTC.

The chain links TRBV4-1 to TRBJ1-4, with no clear D. The germline CDR1 and CDR2 sequences are MGHRA and YSYEKL. V shed 3 bases and J shed 2 bases, with 7 bases lying between them. CDR3 size: 14 residues. For the CDR3, the DNA is TGCGCCAGCAGCCAGCGGCGTACTAATGAAAAACTGTTTTTT. Its protein product is CASSQRRTNEKLFF.

This chain links TRBV7-3 with TRBJ2-5; TRBD2 matches 10 bases. Germline V lookup: CDR1 SGHTA, CDR2 FQGTGA. This CDR3 spans 15 amino acids. After removal of 2 bases from V and 4 bases from J, the junction contained 4 bases not matched to a gene. Here the CDR3 DNA reads TGTGCCAGCAGCTTAGGTGGGACTAGCGTAGAGACCCAGTACTTC. Its protein product is CASSLGGTSVETQYF.

V usage is TRBV25-1 and J usage is TRBJ1-1; 10 bases map to TRBD1. Trimming at V came to 6 bases and at J to 5 bases, leaving 6 bases not matched to a gene. CDR3 length equals 14 residues. CDR1 and CDR2 from the germline V gene are MGHDK and SYGVNS. DNA for the CDR3: TGTGCCAGCAGGGACAGGGGGAAGGAGACTGAAGCTTTCTTT. This gives the protein CASRDRGKETEAFF.

CDR3 protein: CASSLGGTGGGNTIYF. For the CDR3, the DNA is TGTGCCAGCAGTTTAGGAGGGACAGGGGGCGGAAACACCATATATTTT. This chain joins TRBV28 and TRBJ1-3, with 12 bases identical to TRBD1. The CDR3 loop spans 16 amino acids. Trimming at V came to 2 bases and at J to 4 bases, leaving 3 bases not matched to a gene. Germline V lookup: CDR1 MDHEN, CDR2 SYDVKM.

V gene TRBV7-8 combines with J gene TRBJ2-7; weak D call: TRBD1 (6 bases). Germline CDR1 and CDR2: SGHVS and FQNEAQ. V lost 3 bases and J 2 bases, leaving 11 bases between the germline ends. The CDR3 loop spans 14 amino acids. The CDR3 sequence: CASSFTRDTYEQYF. CDR3 DNA sequence: TGTGCCAGCAGCTTCACCCGGGACACCTACGAGCAGTACTTC.

This rearrangement joins TRBV12-3 or TRBV12-4 to TRBJ2-1, with TRBD1 as a possible D gene (5 bases). V lost 6 bases and J 5 bases, leaving 8 bases between the germline ends. The length of the CDR3 is 12 residues. The CDR3 region is CASRGPDNEQFF. The CDR3 DNA reads TGTGCCAGCAGGGGGCCGGACAATGAGCAGTTCTTC.

J is TRBJ1-1 and V is TRBV7-8, with TRBD1 as a possible D gene (6 bases). The CDR3 consists of 15 residues. Per germline, CDR1 SGHVS and CDR2 FQNEAQ. Trimming left V 5 bases short and J 4 bases short, with 17 bases between. The CDR3 protein is CASSPRSLGATEAFF. CDR3 sequence (DNA): TGTGCCAGCAGCCCACGTTCTTTGGGGGCCACTGAAGCTTTCTTT.

This chain links TRBV6-5 with TRBJ2-1; D is perhaps TRBD1 (6 bases). Per germline, CDR1 MNHEY and CDR2 SVGAGI. Trimming removed 7 bases from V and 0 bases from J, with 13 bases in between. The CDR3 is 15 amino acids. CDR3: CASTPTGSSYNEQFF. Here the CDR3 DNA reads TGTGCCAGCACTCCAACAGGGAGCTCCTACAATGAGCAGTTCTTC.

The rearrangement joins TRBV5-5 to TRBJ1-4; D ambiguous. CDR3 length: 13 amino acids. From germline, CDR1 is SGHKS and CDR2 YYEKEE (reference sequence). V gave up 0 bases and J gave up 8 bases, with 8 bases separating them. Here the CDR3 DNA reads TGTGCCAGCAGCTTGGAGGAGTCCGAAAAACTGTTTTTT. It encodes CASSLEESEKLFF.

The rearrangement links TRBV18 to TRBJ1-2; D is possibly TRBD1 (6 bases). In germline, CDR1 is KGHSH, CDR2 LQKENI. The CDR3 totals 16 residues. V lost 2 bases and J lost 8, with 21 bases in between. The CDR3 sequence is CASSPATGNGRAGYTF. DNA of the CDR3: TGTGCCAGCTCACCAGCTACAGGGAATGGTCGGGCCGGCTACACCTTC.

V gene TRBV3-1 (or the pseudogene TRBV3-2) combines with J gene TRBJ2-7; 11 nucleotides line up with TRBD1. The CDR3 consists of 16 residues. Germline assignment: CDR1 LGHDT and CDR2 YNNKEL (reference sequence). Trimming at V came to 0 bases and at J to 2 bases, leaving 3 bases not matched to a gene. The CDR3 loop is CASSQEPGQGAYEQYF. The CDR3 nucleotides read TGTGCCAGCAGCCAAGAACCGGGACAGGGGGCCTACGAGCAGTACTTC.

The chain couples TRBV6-5 to TRBJ2-7; the D gene is possibly TRBD1 (6 bases). Trimming shortened V by 5 bases and J by 4 bases, and 9 bases separated the two germline ends. The CDR3 sequence is 12 residues long. CDR1 MNHEY and CDR2 SVGAGI come from the germline V gene. The CDR3 loop is CASSQRGYEQYF. CDR3 nucleotides: TGTGCCAGCAGTCAAAGGGGGTACGAGCAGTACTTC.

The V and J genes are TRBV6-5 and TRBJ1-5; possible D gene TRBD1, 6 bases. The germline CDR1 and CDR2 sequences are MNHEY and SVGAGI. The CDR3 spans 12 residues. The V end was cut by 6 bases, the J end by 6 bases, with 9 bases between. CDR3 DNA sequence: TGTGCCAGCAGACAGGGCGCTCAGCCCCAGCATTTT. This codes for CASRQGAQPQHF.

This chain uses TRBV5-1 with TRBJ1-1; 9 bases agree with TRBD1. Per the germline V gene, CDR1 is SGHRS and CDR2 is YFSETQ. The CDR3 has 15 residues. V lost 4 bases and J lost 5; bases outside the gene matches: 9. CDR3 sequence reads: CASSTLGTGTTEAFF. The CDR3 region has the DNA TGCGCCAGCAGCACCTTGGGGACAGGGACAACTGAAGCTTTCTTT. The variable domain in full, with the rest retrieved from reference TRBV5-1 and TRBJ1-1, is KAGVTQTPRYLIKTRGQQVTLSCSPISGHRSVSWYQQTPGQGLQFLFEYFSETQRNKGNFPGRFSGRQFSNSRSEMNVSTLELGDSALYLCASSTLGTGTTEAFFGQGTRLTVV.

Note on this clone: This clone may be a read error of a much larger clone one base away. The genes are TRBV7-9 and TRBJ2-5; 14 bases align to TRBD2. Looked up from germline, CDR1 is SEHNR and CDR2 is FQNEAQ (reference sequence). This CDR3 contains 16 residues. The J segment lost 1 base and the V segment lost 4 bases, leaving 2 bases of the junction unmatched. CDR3 residues: CASSSGTSGGQETQYF. The CDR3, as DNA: TGTGCCAGCAGCTCCGGGACTAGCGGGGGCCAAGAGACCCAGTACTTC.

The gene calls are TRBV7-8 and TRBJ1-6; 7 nucleotides align to TRBD1. Per the germline V gene, CDR1 is SGHVS and CDR2 is FQNEAQ. The junction had 9 bases not matched to a gene; V was cut back by 4 bases and J by 0 bases. The CDR3 consists of 18 residues. The CDR3 sequence is CASSWGTARNSYNSPLHF. The CDR3 DNA reads TGTGCCAGCAGCTGGGGGACAGCACGAAACTCCTATAATTCACCCCTCCACTTT.

The rearrangement links TRBV10-3 to TRBJ1-6; TRBD1 aligns across 8 bases. CDR3 length equals 15 residues. Germline V gene lookup returns CDR1 ENHRY and CDR2 SYGVKD. V dropped 5 bases and J dropped 10; count of bases not matched to a gene: 10. CDR3 coding DNA: TGTGCCATCAGTCCCGACAGGGGCCAACGATCACCCCTCCACTTT. Its protein product is CAISPDRGQRSPLHF.

V is TRBV3-1 (or the pseudogene TRBV3-2) and J is TRBJ2-7; D gene unclear. V lost 0 bases and J lost 4, with 10 bases in between. CDR3 size: 14 residues. Germline-derived CDR1 and CDR2 are LGHDT and YNNKEL (reference sequence). Here the CDR3 reads CASSQDLALYEQYF. The DNA of the CDR3 is TGTGCCAGCAGCCAAGATCTCGCACTATACGAGCAGTACTTC.

The chain links TRBV9 to TRBJ2-7; D gene uncertain. V was pared by 0 bases and J by 2 bases, with 12 bases between. Germline CDR1 and CDR2: SGDLS and YYNGEE. The CDR3 runs 15 residues. Here the CDR3 reads CASSVGAGFTYEQYF. The CDR3, as DNA: TGTGCCAGCAGCGTAGGGGCAGGATTTACCTACGAGCAGTACTTC.

This clone was observed once. The chain recombines TRBV5-6 with TRBJ1-2, with D unclear. Deletions cut 2 bases from V and 2 bases from J, with 7 bases between. Germline V gene sequence: CDR1 SGHDT, CDR2 YYEEEE. The CDR3 totals 13 residues. CDR3 bases: TGTGCCAGCAGCTTCGGAGGGAACTATGGCTACACCTTC. Encoded protein: CASSFGGNYGYTF.

This chain links TRBV5-6 with TRBJ2-3, with TRBD1 identical over 7 bases. J gave up 8 bases and V 4 bases, and 4 bases lay outside the gene matches. Germline V gene data show CDR1 as SGHDT and CDR2 as YYEEEE. The CDR3 length is 12 residues. The CDR3 spells CASSPGGRTQYF. The CDR3 DNA reads as TGTGCCAGCAGCCCAGGGGGTCGTACGCAGTATTTT.

The genes are TRBV3-1 (or the pseudogene TRBV3-2) and TRBJ2-5, with 8 bases identical to TRBD2. Looked up from germline, CDR1 is LGHDT and CDR2 is YNNKEL (reference sequence). CDR3 length: 15 amino acids. Unmatched junction bases numbered 4, after V lost 1 base and J lost 3 bases. CDR3 loop: CASSQVGGAEETQYF. For the CDR3, the DNA is TGTGCCAGCAGCCAAGTCGGGGGGGCCGAAGAGACCCAGTACTTC.

The rearrangement uses TRBV12-3 or TRBV12-4 and TRBJ1-5; D is possibly TRBD1 (6 bases). The CDR3 has 13 amino acids. V was trimmed by 6 bases and J by 4 bases, leaving 10 bases between them. The CDR3 here is CASSPQGNQPQHF. In DNA form, the CDR3 reads TGTGCCAGCAGCCCCCAGGGGAATCAGCCCCAGCATTTT.

The chain recombines TRBV7-5 with TRBJ2-7; TRBD1, the table's D call, lacks a check against the DNA. TRBV7-5 is recorded as a pseudogene. The CDR3 consists of 12 residues. For the CDR3, the DNA is TGTGCCAGAAGAGGACAGGGGTACGAGCAGTACTTC. Translating gives CARRGQGYEQYF.

V and J are TRBV5-6 and TRBJ2-1; TRBD1 matches 7 bases. The CDR3 runs to 13 residues. V lost 4 bases to trimming and J lost 6 bases; unmatched junction nucleotides: 4. CDR1 and CDR2 from the germline V gene are SGHDT and YYEEEE. In nucleotides, the CDR3 is TGTGCCAGCAGCCGGGACAGTCCCAATGAGCAGTTCTTC. Its protein is CASSRDSPNEQFF.